A single sample is the source of the 30 T cell receptor beta chains below, sequenced in a study of OX40 agonist ivuxolimab in advanced cancers. Repertoires were generated with immunoSEQ multiplex PCR, while TCRdb's copy carries only in-frame clones and drops some. The data hold some 70,000 clones, with roughly 82% observed a single time. The sample was CD4+ or CD8+ T cells sorted from blood, taken in a trial of the OX40 agonist ivuxolimab. The receptors shown here come from an adult with an advanced solid tumor such as melanoma, head and neck, liver or kidney cancer.

V gene TRBV19 combines with J gene TRBJ2-1, with D perhaps being TRBD1 or TRBD2 (5 bases each). Germline assignment: CDR1 LNHDA and CDR2 SQIVND (reference sequence). The CDR3 is 11 residues long. Deletions cut 3 bases from V and 9 bases from J, with 6 bases between. DNA for the CDR3: TGTGCCAGTAGTATGAGGGGTGAGCAGTTCTTC. Protein sequence: CASSMRGEQFF.

The rearrangement joins TRBV11-2 to TRBJ1-1; 7 nucleotides align to TRBD1. This CDR3 is 14 amino acids long. In germline, CDR1 is SGHAT, CDR2 FQNNGV. V lost 5 bases and J lost 3; bases outside the gene matches: 6. The CDR3, as DNA: TGTGCCAGCAGCAGCCCGGGACAGCACACTGAAGCTTTCTTT. This sequence encodes CASSSPGQHTEAFF. Full variable domain (rest looked up from reference TRBV11-2 and TRBJ1-1): EAGVAQSPRYKIIEKRQSVAFWCNPISGHATLYWYQQILGQGPKLLIQFQNNGVVDDSQLPKDRFSAERLKGVDSTLKIQPAKLEDSAVYLCASSSPGQHTEAFFGQGTRLTVV.

The chain has TRBV7-6 and TRBJ2-5; D remains unclear. The ends were cut back, 1 base at V and 7 bases at J, with 16 bases in the middle. From germline, CDR1 is SGHVS and CDR2 FNYEAQ. The CDR3 totals 15 residues. The CDR3 reads CASSLEFSPGGTQYF. The CDR3 DNA follows: TGTGCCAGCAGCTTAGAGTTCTCCCCAGGCGGGACCCAGTACTTC. The variable domain in full, completed from reference TRBV7-6 and TRBJ2-5, reads GAGVSQSPRYKVTKRGQDVALRCDPISGHVSLYWYRQALGQGPEFLTYFNYEAQQDKSGLPNDRFSAERPEGSISTLTIQRTEQRDSAMYRCASSLEFSPGGTQYFGPGTRLLVL.

The chain uses TRBV11-2 and TRBJ2-1; 7 bases agree with TRBD2. This CDR3 comprises 15 residues. The germline V gene has CDR1 SGHAT and CDR2 FQNNGV. V lost 5 bases, J lost 4 bases, and 8 bases stayed unmatched. CDR3 sequence reads: CASSPGLGGYNEQFF. For the CDR3, the DNA is TGTGCCAGCAGCCCAGGACTAGGAGGTTACAATGAGCAGTTCTTC.

The gene calls are TRBV5-1 and TRBJ2-5; 9 bases align to TRBD1. After removal of 4 bases from V and 3 bases from J, the junction contained 10 bases not matched to a gene. The CDR3 has 16 amino acids. CDR1 and CDR2 from the germline V gene are SGHRS and YFSETQ. CDR3 in DNA: TGCGCCAGCAGCGCTGGAGGGGGGACAGGGAAAGAGACCCAGTACTTC. Translated: CASSAGGGTGKETQYF.

The rearrangement uses TRBV15 and TRBJ2-7; 7 nucleotides match TRBD1. CDR3 size: 13 residues. The trim removed 5 bases at V and 9 bases at J, leaving 10 bases unmatched. The V gene's germline CDR1 is LNHNV and CDR2 YYDKDF (reference sequence). The CDR3 sequence: CATSGGQYPPQYF. The DNA of the CDR3 is TGTGCCACCAGCGGGGGACAGTACCCCCCGCAGTACTTC.

The gene calls are TRBV11-2 and TRBJ2-5; 7 nucleotides line up with TRBD1. The V and J ends lost 5 bases and 3 bases, in that order; junction bases with no gene match: 6. Germline lookup yields CDR1 SGHAT and CDR2 FQNNGV. This CDR3 has 14 amino acids. The DNA of the CDR3 is TGTGCCAGCAGCCCAAGAGGGACAGAAGAGACCCAGTACTTC. It specifies CASSPRGTEETQYF. The variable domain in full, completed from reference TRBV11-2 and TRBJ2-5, reads EAGVAQSPRYKIIEKRQSVAFWCNPISGHATLYWYQQILGQGPKLLIQFQNNGVVDDSQLPKDRFSAERLKGVDSTLKIQPAKLEDSAVYLCASSPRGTEETQYFGPGTRLLVL.

The chain combines TRBV7-2 with TRBJ2-7; 7 positions match TRBD2. Germline CDR1 is SGHTA and CDR2 is FQGNSA. The CDR3 has 14 residues. V shed 3 bases, J shed 5 bases, and the junction held 7 bases outside the gene matches. The CDR3 loop reads CASSFLADGDEQYF. The CDR3 DNA is TGTGCCAGCAGCTTTCTAGCGGATGGGGACGAGCAGTACTTC.

This clone occurred once. J is TRBJ2-7 and V is TRBV5-8, with D perhaps TRBD1 (5 bases). The CDR3 is made up of 17 amino acids. Trimming took off 4 bases at V and 0 bases at J, with 20 bases between the two ends. Germline values: CDR1 SGHTS, CDR2 YDEGEE. This chain's CDR3 is CASSTIPRTRSSYEQYF. The CDR3 nucleotides are TGTGCCAGCAGCACCATTCCCAGGACAAGGAGCTCCTACGAGCAGTACTTC. Looking up the rest from reference TRBV5-8 and TRBJ2-7 gives the full variable domain: EAGVTQSPTHLIKTRGQQATLRCSPISGHTSVYWYQQALGLGLQFLLWYDEGEERNRGNFPPRFSGRQFPNYSSELNVNALELEDSALYLCASSTIPRTRSSYEQYFGPGTRLTVT.

There are a few counts of this clone. The V call is TRBV14, the J call TRBJ2-3; D is uncertain. CDR1 and CDR2 (germline): SGHDN, FVKESK. The V end lost 1 base, the J end lost 11 bases, and 10 bases lay between the germline ends. This CDR3 comprises 12 residues. The CDR3 sequence is CASSQASGRQYF. The CDR3 DNA sequence: TGTGCCAGCAGCCAAGCGTCTGGTCGGCAGTATTTT.

The chain is built from TRBV11-2 and TRBJ1-2; perhaps TRBD1 as D (5 bases). With 1 base removed from V and 4 bases from J, the gap between germline ends came to 13 bases. The CDR3 runs to 15 residues. The germline CDR1 and CDR2 sequences are SGHAT and FQNNGV. CDR3 bases: TGTGCCAGCAGCTTAGTTAAGGCAGGGCGCTATGGCTACACCTTC. Its protein is CASSLVKAGRYGYTF.

CDR3 sequence: CASSETGTVNQPQHF. CDR3 sequence (DNA): TGCGCCAGCAGCGAAACCGGGACTGTAAATCAGCCCCAGCATTTT. The chain links TRBV5-1 to TRBJ1-5, with a weak D call TRBD1 (5 bases). The CDR3 totals 15 residues. The V end was cut by 4 bases, the J end by 4 bases, with 15 bases between. Per germline, CDR1 SGHRS and CDR2 YFSETQ.

The chain uses TRBV10-3 and TRBJ2-3; D might be TRBD1 (6 bases). The germline V gene has CDR1 ENHRY and CDR2 SYGVKD. The CDR3 is 14 amino acids. Trimming removed 6 bases at V and 0 bases at J, with 10 bases between. In nucleotides, the CDR3 is TGTGCCATCAGAGCAGACAGGAGCACAGATACGCAGTATTTT. Translated, it gives CAIRADRSTDTQYF.

The chain combines TRBV19 with TRBJ1-1, with unresolved D. The germline CDR1 and CDR2 sequences are LNHDA and SQIVND (reference sequence). V was pared by 6 bases and J by 10 bases, with 18 bases between. The CDR3 totals 13 residues. In DNA, the CDR3 is TGTGCCAGTAGGAACGAACAGTTCGACCCAGCTTTCTTT. Protein product: CASRNEQFDPAFF.

This chain joins TRBV9 and TRBJ1-6, with 8 bases aligning to TRBD1. This CDR3 is 12 amino acids long. Per germline, CDR1 SGDLS and CDR2 YYNGEE. V dropped 7 bases and J dropped 8; count of bases not matched to a gene: 2. The CDR3 loop is CASCRGHSPLHF. CDR3 nucleotides: TGTGCCAGCTGCAGGGGGCATTCACCCCTCCACTTT.

V usage is TRBV7-2 and J usage is TRBJ2-5; 14 positions agree with TRBD2. This CDR3 is built from 19 residues. V lost 4 bases to trimming and J lost 3 bases; unmatched junction nucleotides: 13. Per germline, CDR1 SGHTA and CDR2 FQGNSA. The CDR3 DNA is TGTGCCAGCAGCTCCCAGGGGGGGACTAGCGGGGGCCCCAAAGAGACCCAGTACTTC. Translating gives CASSSQGGTSGGPKETQYF.

This clone has only one observation. The rearrangement joins TRBV6-1 to TRBJ1-1; 7 bases line up with TRBD1. Germline CDR1 MNHNS, CDR2 SASEGT. V lost 2 bases to trimming and J lost 4 bases; unmatched junction nucleotides: 7. The CDR3 length is 15 residues. The CDR3 DNA reads as TGTGCCAGCAGTGAAATCCAGGGGGGCGGCACTGAAGCTTTCTTT. It codes for CASSEIQGGGTEAFF.

This clone was seen only once. V usage is TRBV19 and J usage is TRBJ1-3, with D possibly TRBD1 on 6 matching bases. The CDR3 is made up of 17 amino acids. CDR1 and CDR2 (germline): LNHDA, SQIVND (reference sequence). The ends were cut back, 3 bases at V and 4 bases at J, with 19 bases in the middle. CDR3 coding DNA: TGTGCCAGTAGTATTGGGGGGCCAGGGTACTCCGGAAACACCATATATTTT. Protein product: CASSIGGPGYSGNTIYF.

Points on this clone: The sample holds other DNA sequences that translate to the same CDR3. V gene TRBV5-1 combines with J gene TRBJ1-4; D call uncertain. There are 15 residues in the CDR3. Germline CDR1 SGHRS, CDR2 YFSETQ. The V and J ends lost 0 bases and 0 bases respectively, with 6 bases between them. CDR3 DNA: TGCGCCAGCAGCTTGGCGGCTGCAACTAATGAAAAACTGTTTTTT. Its protein is CASSLAAATNEKLFF.

The rearrangement uses TRBV28 and TRBJ1-2, with D perhaps matching TRBD1 (6 bases). Germline CDR1 MDHEN, CDR2 SYDVKM. The germline V and J ends were trimmed by 2 bases and 3 bases, with 13 bases remaining between them. This CDR3 is 15 amino acids long. Here the CDR3 DNA reads TGTGCCAGCAGTTTAGTCCAGGGGAGGGACTATGGCTACACCTTC. Protein: CASSLVQGRDYGYTF.

The chain employs TRBV7-8 and TRBJ1-2, with 7 nucleotides matching TRBD1. This CDR3 region has 15 residues. V gave up 3 bases and J gave up 4 bases; unmatched junction bases: 8. Germline V CDR1 and CDR2: SGHVS, FQNEAQ. The CDR3 sequence is CASSFNRQGGYGYTF. The CDR3 nucleotides are TGTGCCAGCAGCTTCAATAGACAGGGTGGCTATGGCTACACCTTC.

This chain connects TRBV11-2 to TRBJ2-7, with TRBD2 as a possible D gene (6 bases). Germline CDR1 reads SGHAT; CDR2 reads FQNNGV. V was pared by 4 bases and J by 3 bases, with 19 bases between. The CDR3 is made up of 16 amino acids. CDR3 in DNA: TGTGCCAGCAGCTCCATACTTCGCGGGGCTTACTACGAGCAGTACTTC. It specifies CASSSILRGAYYEQYF.

The V and J genes are TRBV28 and TRBJ2-3; possible D gene TRBD2, 5 bases. Trimming stripped 6 bases from V and 4 bases from J, with 11 bases between. Germline V lookup: CDR1 MDHEN, CDR2 SYDVKM. This CDR3 is built from 13 residues. CDR3 region: CASRLSGSDTQYF. In nucleotides, the CDR3 is TGTGCCAGCAGGTTGTCGGGGTCAGATACGCAGTATTTT. The entire variable domain, with the rest obtained from reference TRBV28 and TRBJ2-3, is as follows: DVKVTQSSRYLVKRTGEKVFLECVQDMDHENMFWYRQDPGLGLRLIYFSYDVKMKEKGDIPEGYSVSREKKERFSLILESASTNQTSMYLCASRLSGSDTQYFGPGTRLTVL.

This clone showed up just once. This chain joins TRBV11-2 and TRBJ1-4; D gene uncertain. CDR1 and CDR2 from the germline V gene are SGHAT and FQNNGV. V lost 4 bases to trimming and J lost 5 bases, with 17 bases between them. The CDR3 sequence is 16 residues long. CDR3 in DNA: TGTGCCAGCAGCTCGGGGAGATCTATATGGAATGAAAAACTGTTTTTT. Translation: CASSSGRSIWNEKLFF. Looking up the rest from reference TRBV11-2 and TRBJ1-4 gives the full variable domain: EAGVAQSPRYKIIEKRQSVAFWCNPISGHATLYWYQQILGQGPKLLIQFQNNGVVDDSQLPKDRFSAERLKGVDSTLKIQPAKLEDSAVYLCASSSGRSIWNEKLFFGSGTQLSVL.

The chain combines TRBV18 with TRBJ2-3; no clear D gene. The V gene lost 6 bases and the J gene lost 0 bases, with 4 bases spanning the gap. There are 12 residues in the CDR3. Germline V gene data show CDR1 as KGHSH and CDR2 as LQKENI. DNA for the CDR3: TGTGCCAGCTCCACTAGCACAGATACGCAGTATTTT. As protein: CASSTSTDTQYF.

The genes are TRBV2 and TRBJ1-2; D unresolved. CDR1 and CDR2 from the germline V gene are SNHLY and FYNNEI. The CDR3 length is 13 residues. V lost 4 bases, J lost 3 bases, and 9 bases lay in between. This CDR3 is CASSAFGDYGYTF. The DNA for the CDR3 is TGTGCCAGCAGTGCCTTCGGGGACTATGGCTACACCTTC.

The gene calls are TRBV7-2 and TRBJ1-5; D may be TRBD1 (5 bases). Trimming took 2 bases from V and 4 from J, leaving 12 bases between them. The CDR3 totals 15 residues. The germline V gene has CDR1 SGHTA and CDR2 FQGNSA. CDR3 protein: CASSLMAGLNQPQHF. Written as DNA, the CDR3 is TGTGCCAGCAGCTTAATGGCAGGGCTAAATCAGCCCCAGCATTTT.

This clone has a handful of counts. The gene calls are TRBV7-3 and TRBJ1-1, with D possibly being TRBD1 (5 bases). CDR1 is SGHTA and CDR2 is FQGTGA in the germline V gene. The V gene lost 1 base and the J gene lost 10 bases, with 13 bases spanning the gap. CDR3 length: 13 residues. The CDR3, as DNA: TGTGCCAGCAGCTTAAGAGGTGAGGGGAGAGCTTTCTTT. It yields the protein CASSLRGEGRAFF.

J is TRBJ2-5 and V is TRBV7-2; TRBD2 matches at 10 bases. From germline, CDR1 is SGHTA and CDR2 FQGNSA. The J segment lost 7 bases and the V segment lost 4 bases, leaving 12 bases of the junction unmatched. This CDR3 has 16 residues. This CDR3 reads CASSSRIAGGGGTQYF. The CDR3 DNA is TGTGCCAGCAGCTCCCGGATAGCGGGGGGAGGAGGGACCCAGTACTTC.

CDR3 nucleotides: TGTGCCAGCAGCCACCCGGGACTAGCGGGCGAGTACGAGCAGTACTTC. Translated: CASSHPGLAGEYEQYF. The V gene is TRBV7-9, the J gene TRBJ2-7, with 12 bases aligning to TRBD2. V lost 5 bases to trimming and J lost 4 bases; unmatched junction nucleotides: 9. Germline CDR1 is SEHNR and CDR2 is FQNEAQ (reference sequence). There are 16 residues in the CDR3.